This T cell receptor beta chain was identified in a study of T cell responses to AZD1222 COVID-19 vaccine. Study outcomes and limitations: Reports say nearly half of spike-specific TCRs go after unmutated variant regions. Repertoire collection took place solely once the T cell response had peaked. Spike-specific TCR breadth and depth both grew after two AZD1222 doses.

The V gene's germline CDR1 is ENHRY and CDR2 SYGVKD. This CDR3 has 16 residues. With 0 bases clipped from V and 4 bases from J, the junction kept 6 bases outside the gene matches. Comment on this clone: Its antigen is not known.

Second-dose intervals near 4 or 12 weeks were combined. The repertoire was sequenced with immunoSEQ multiplex PCR; TCRdb's copy has only in-frame clones and lacks some. The sample lists 200,000 or so clones; approximately 94% were seen once. The chain links TRBV10-3 to TRBJ2-1; TRBD2 matches 7 bases. This receptor was obtained from an adult who received the AZD1222 COVID-19 vaccine. This material consisted of peripheral blood, taken 28 days after the second AZD1222 dose. This CDR3 is CAISESTSWGYNEQFF. In nucleotides, the CDR3 is TGTGCCATCAGTGAGTCGACTAGCTGGGGATACAATGAGCAGTTCTTC.